These T cell receptor beta chains were read from a single sample in a study of T cells after yellow fever vaccination. In TCRdb, the 5' RACE reads were re-called with MiXCR into one record per CDR3 protein. The sample has 250,000 to 400,000 distinct CDR3 sequences, roughly 4.3% seen once. The sample was PBMCs, taken 5 days after the yellow fever booster vaccination. The receptors shown here come from a man younger than 30 who received the YFV17D yellow fever vaccine. The CDR3 runs from the conserved cysteine through the conserved F or W. The D gene is left open where the match is weak. Not every row has a clone size; where given, it reads once, few, many or a size class.

D	V	length	size	J	CDR3	DNA
NA	TRBV7-9	15	few	TRBJ2-5	CASSIGTPRGETQYF	TGTGCCAGCAGCATAGGGACGCCCAGAGGGGAGACCCAGTACTTC
NA	TRBV9	14	few	TRBJ1-2	CASSVTPAFNGYTF	TGTGCCAGCAGCGTAACCCCGGCCTTTAATGGCTACACCTTC
NA	TRBV5-5	13	few	TRBJ1-1	CASSLDRPWRAFF	TGTGCCAGCAGCTTGGACCGCCCCTGGAGAGCTTTCTTT
NA	TRBV20-1	13	many	TRBJ2-7	CSAGTPSTYEQYF	TGCAGTGCTGGGACACCTAGTACCTACGAGCAGTACTTC
NA	TRBV29-1	14	NA	TRBJ1-1	CSASGHIKGTEAFF	TGCAGCGCCTCGGGACACATAAAGGGGACTGAAGCTTTCTTT
NA	TRBV30	11	few	TRBJ2-7	CAWGRAYEQYF	TGTGCCTGGGGCAGAGCCTACGAGCAGTACTTC
NA	TRBV18	13	NA	TRBJ1-4	CASSSQRHEKLFF	TGTGCCAGCTCATCCCAGAGACATGAAAAACTGTTTTTT
NA	TRBV12-3/TRBV12-4	13	few	TRBJ2-5	CASSSEGQETQYF	TGTGCCAGCAGTTCGGAGGGCCAAGAGACCCAGTACTTC
TRBD1	TRBV5-1	13	many	TRBJ1-1	CASRIPGGTEAFF	TGCGCCAGCAGGATCCCAGGGGGCACTGAAGCTTTCTTT
NA	TRBV7-3	16	few	TRBJ2-1	CASSQEGGSYYNEQFF	TGTGCCAGCAGCCAAGAGGGGGGGTCGTACTACAATGAGCAGTTCTTC
NA	TRBV29-1	10	many	TRBJ2-1	CSVVGTEQFF	TGCAGCGTTGTCGGGACTGAGCAGTTCTTC
TRBD1	TRBV7-2	14	NA	TRBJ1-2	CASSFVTGDYGYTF	TGTGCCAGCAGCTTCGTTACAGGGGACTATGGCTACACCTTC
TRBD1	TRBV20-1	14	few	TRBJ1-5	CSATGGRVGQPQHF	TGCAGTGCCACAGGGGGCAGGGTGGGCCAGCCCCAGCATTTT
NA	TRBV6-2/TRBV6-3	16	few	TRBJ1-5	CASSYPSGHLNQPQHF	TGTGCCAGCAGTTACCCCTCGGGACACCTCAATCAGCCCCAGCATTTT
NA	TRBV11-2	12	many	TRBJ1-4	CASSRGGEKLFF	TGTGCCAGCAGCAGGGGGGGTGAAAAACTGTTTTTT
TRBD1	TRBV5-1	15	NA	TRBJ1-5	CASSLEGQGDQPQHF	TGCGCCAGCAGCTTGGAAGGACAGGGGGATCAGCCCCAGCATTTT
TRBD1	TRBV6-5	16	many	TRBJ1-3	CASRGQGASNGNTIYF	TGTGCCAGCAGAGGACAGGGGGCTTCTAATGGAAACACCATATATTTT
NA	TRBV5-1	18	few	TRBJ1-3	CASSYQGLGRDSGNTIYF	TGCGCCAGCAGCTACCAAGGATTAGGACGGGACTCTGGAAACACCATATATTTT
NA	TRBV30	13	NA	TRBJ2-1	CAWRGAGDDEQFF	TGTGCCTGGAGAGGGGCAGGGGACGATGAGCAGTTCTTC
TRBD1	TRBV12-3/TRBV12-4	15	NA	TRBJ1-2	CASSFEGAVNYGYTF	TGTGCCAGCAGTTTTGAGGGGGCAGTTAACTATGGCTACACCTTC
NA	TRBV4-2	15	many	TRBJ2-7	CASSRFFSGDYEQYF	TGTGCCAGCAGCCGGTTTTTCAGTGGGGACTACGAGCAGTACTTC
TRBD1	TRBV6-5	14	NA	TRBJ1-5	CASSRDRANQPQHF	TGTGCCAGCAGTCGGGACAGGGCCAATCAGCCCCAGCATTTT
NA	TRBV20-1	15	few	TRBJ2-7	CSAPGWLAGINEHYF	TGCAGTGCCCCGGGCTGGTTGGCAGGGATCAACGAGCACTACTTC
NA	TRBV6-2/TRBV6-3	13	many	TRBJ1-5	CASSYSEDQPQHF	TGTGCCAGCAGTTACTCGGAAGATCAGCCCCAGCATTTT
NA	TRBV3-1	13	NA	TRBJ2-5	CASSQTGRETQYF	TGTGCCAGCAGCCAAACAGGACGCGAGACCCAGTACTTC
TRBD1	TRBV14	15	NA	TRBJ2-3	CASGTTGVSTDTQYF	TGTGCCAGCGGCACTACAGGGGTGAGCACAGATACGCAGTATTTT
NA	TRBV20-1	13	NA	TRBJ2-7	CSARGDTSYEQYF	TGCAGTGCTAGAGGGGACACCTCCTACGAGCAGTACTTC
NA	TRBV5-1	14	few	TRBJ2-1	CASSLQGRLNEQFF	TGCGCCAGCAGCTTGCAGGGGCGCTTGAATGAGCAGTTCTTC
NA	TRBV5-1	13	many	TRBJ1-6	CASRTGSNSPLHF	TGCGCCAGCCGAACAGGGTCGAATTCACCCCTCCACTTT
TRBD1	TRBV5-1	16	few	TRBJ1-2	CASSLGRDSQVVGYTF	TGCGCCAGCAGCTTAGGCCGGGACAGTCAAGTGGTGGGCTACACCTTC
NA	TRBV9	13	many	TRBJ1-4	CASSQDQGEKLFF	TGTGCCAGCAGTCAAGACCAGGGTGAAAAACTGTTTTTT
TRBD1	TRBV6-5	13	many	TRBJ1-2	CASSYGNRGGYTF	TGTGCCAGCAGTTACGGAAACAGGGGCGGCTACACCTTC
NA	TRBV7-3	15	few	TRBJ2-2	CASSDPRGMSGELFF	TGTGCCAGCAGCGACCCCCGGGGGATGTCCGGGGAGCTGTTTTTT
TRBD2	TRBV12-3/TRBV12-4	19	NA	TRBJ2-1	CASKLGRTGLTSGDNEQFF	TGTGCCAGCAAACTGGGCCGGACAGGGTTAACTAGCGGGGACAATGAGCAGTTCTTC
NA	TRBV25-1	12	NA	TRBJ1-1	CASSKEVGEAFF	TGTGCCAGCAGTAAAGAGGTTGGTGAAGCTTTCTTT
NA	TRBV28	13	few	TRBJ1-2	CASRADPGNGYTF	TGTGCCAGCAGAGCCGATCCAGGGAATGGCTACACCTTC
TRBD2	TRBV5-1	16	NA	TRBJ2-7	CASRRGLAGARLEQYF	TGCGCCAGCAGGCGGGGACTAGCGGGGGCCCGCCTAGAGCAGTACTTC
TRBD1	TRBV10-2	16	few	TRBJ2-2	CASSEPGQPNTGELFF	TGCGCCAGCAGTGAACCGGGACAGCCGAACACCGGGGAGCTGTTTTTT
TRBD2	TRBV12-3/TRBV12-4	13	few	TRBJ2-1	CASWASGVDEQFF	TGTGCCAGCTGGGCTAGCGGGGTCGATGAGCAGTTCTTC
TRBD1	TRBV7-3	14	many	TRBJ1-1	CASSFSRGDTEAFF	TGTGCCAGCAGCTTCAGCAGGGGGGACACTGAAGCTTTCTTT
NA	TRBV7-2	15	NA	TRBJ2-5	CASSLPSVVWETQYF	TGTGCCAGCAGCCTTCCGTCAGTAGTCTGGGAGACCCAGTACTTC
NA	TRBV11-2	16	few	TRBJ2-5	CASSPGGSDRQETQYF	TGTGCCAGCAGCCCCGGTGGGAGTGACAGACAAGAGACCCAGTACTTC
TRBD1	TRBV7-2	16	NA	TRBJ1-1	CASSSNTGVQNTEAFF	TGTGCCAGCAGCTCTAACACAGGGGTTCAGAACACTGAAGCTTTCTTT
NA	TRBV20-1	15	NA	TRBJ2-3	CSARGLRRGGDTQYF	TGCAGTGCTAGGGGGCTCCGTAGGGGAGGAGATACGCAGTATTTT
NA	TRBV12-3/TRBV12-4	12	NA	TRBJ1-2	CASSFGGNGYTF	TGTGCCAGCAGTTTTGGGGGGAACGGCTACACCTTC
NA	TRBV7-9	19	few	TRBJ2-3	CASSLSYRVGGGPTDTQYF	TGTGCCAGCAGCTTATCTTACCGGGTTGGTGGGGGCCCCACAGATACGCAGTATTTT